This T cell receptor (beta chain) emerged from a study of Ad26.COV2.S vaccination and SARS-CoV-2 variants (TCRdb year 2021). With regard to the full study: Donors in the vaccine arm were drawn from COV1001, a multicentre, randomized, double-blind, placebo-controlled phase I-IIa trial testing Ad26.COV2.S in healthy adults. Blinding of investigators to trial group allocation was maintained during experiments and outcome assessment. Sequencing of the TCRbeta repertoire served to evaluate the specificity and breadth of SARS-CoV-2-reactive T cell receptors following Ad26.COV2.S vaccination. Dosing of Ad26.COV2.S was intramuscular, at either 5x10^10 or 1x10^11 viral particles, delivered as one shot or as two shots spaced 56 days apart. The TCR-sequenced set comprised about 32 samples: around 20 Ad26.COV2.S vaccine recipients, 5 placebo recipients and 8 SARS-CoV-2 convalescent individuals. Trial participants were randomized into five groups of five, in which low-dose or high-dose Ad26.COV2.S was given once or twice, or placebo was given on both occasions. Overall study results and their limits: The study was not powered for comparison of responses between vaccine doses or regimens. Substantial breadth of spike-specific CD8+ and CD4+ T cell responses was reported after vaccination. Higher spike-specific TCR breadth was observed in Ad26.COV2.S recipients than in placebo recipients (P = 0.0014). The authors noted that total T cell responses may have been underestimated by the TCR breadth and depth analyses. Comparable non-spike TCR breadth was observed between vaccine and placebo recipients, consistent with only spike being contained in the vaccine.

V sheds 0 bases and J sheds 4 bases, leaving 14 bases between their ends. From the cysteine through the phenylalanine, the CDR3 covers 15 amino acids. The entry retains the CDR3 DNA only, 45 bases that are in frame from base 1. CDR1 and CDR2 were assigned from the germline V gene as SGDLS and YYNGEE. The sample's treatment or condition label is to be understood as: some 20 received Ad26.COV2.S at low or high dose, single or two shots; 5 received placebo; per-sample allocation not given. Repertoires of vaccine and placebo recipients were sequenced from samples taken on day 63 after the first injection. Between 29 July and 7 August 2020, Cohort 1b enrolled 20 to 30 adults aged 18-55 years at one site in Boston, USA. Ad26.COV2.S was a replication-incompetent adenovirus type 26 vector that expressed a prefusion-stabilized SARS-CoV-2 spike protein derived from the original Wuhan strain. Details on this clone: No cognate antigen has been identified for it. No much larger clone is present one base from it, and per-base qualities are unavailable.

The immunoSEQ Assay was used to sequence TCRbeta CDR3 regions. After extraction, genomic DNA underwent amplification by bias-controlled multiplex PCR, followed by high-throughput sequencing. Turning to the authors' computational methods: Collapsing and filtering of sequences were performed to quantify the absolute abundance of each unique TCRbeta CDR3 region. T cell fraction was estimated by normalizing TCRbeta template counts to usable DNA, which was measured by amplifying reference genes present in all nucleated cells. Repertoire TCRs were annotated as SARS-CoV-2-specific by exact matching of V gene, CDR3 amino acid sequence and J gene to a known reactive TCR set. The reference SARS-CoV-2 TCR set was derived from MIRA and filtered for enrichment in COVID-19-positive ImmuneCODE repertoires, a step that removed public or cross-reactive TCRs. Using the MIRA antigens, annotated TCRs were further analysed by specific ORF or by position within an ORF. Depth was the summed frequency of annotated unique rearrangements, while breadth was defined as annotated unique rearrangements over total unique productive rearrangements. TCR breadth was compared between groups using two-sided Wilcoxon rank-sum tests. TCRdb obtained this table from immuneACCESS and retained in-frame rearrangements with V and J assigned. These tables miss some clones; where compared with another copy, unresolved V genes account for less than half of the shortfall, and the remainder is unexplained. Clone size and V and J calls were adopted from that table, with D and trimming inferred from the DNA. For this sample the table gives approximately 300,000 clones, of which roughly 84% were detected only once. 1.5% to 2.5% of the sample lies in the top ten.

The receptor chain draws on TRBV9 and TRBJ2-7; no D gene is confidently identified. This TCR came from a person between 18 and 60 years old who received the Ad26.COV2.S COVID-19 vaccine or a placebo. The sequenced sample was peripheral blood, obtained in a trial of Ad26.COV2.S vaccine versus placebo. The DNA is TGTGCCAGCAGCGTAGGGGCAGCCTTTGGATACGAGCAGTACTTC. Translated, it gives CASSVGAAFGYEQYF.